The following is a TCR beta chain sequence with its context. Its antigen is still unknown. A library of TCRbeta sequences, prepared with unique molecular identifiers, was generated. TCRdb processed the PCR reads anew with MiXCR; each CDR3 protein has one entry. The sample yields about 27,000 distinct CDR3 sequences, 15% to 20% seen once. This record belongs to a study of T-cell reconstitution after alpha-beta-depleted transplantation in children. General observations from the study: Hyperexpanded clones declined; after one year, newly produced T cells mostly supplied diversity.

This CDR3 spans 12 amino acids. Trimming removed 7 bases from V and 9 bases from J, with 14 bases in between. CDR1 SGHRS and CDR2 YFSETQ come from the germline V gene. This sample comprised PBMCs, mostly from graft donor cells, obtained 60 days after TCRalphabeta/CD19-depleted stem cell transplant. This clonotype was obtained from a male patient aged 2-9 years who had a stem cell transplant for acute lymphoblastic leukemia, so the T cells may come from the graft donor. The gene calls are TRBV5-1 and TRBJ2-1; tentative D call: TRBD2 (5 bases). In DNA, the CDR3 is TGCGCCAGCGGCCATAGCACTAGTGAGCAGTTCTTC. Its protein product is CASGHSTSEQFF.